The clone carrying this TCR beta chain was seen once. The data are from a study of control samples from healthy donors and cancer patients. V lost 0 bases, J lost 3 bases, and 4 bases lay in between. This CDR3 has 12 residues. Germline CDR1 reads SGHNT; CDR2 reads YYREEE (reference sequence). Sequenced by immunoSEQ multiplex PCR; TCRdb stores in-frame clones only, minus some. The profile covers roughly 80,000 clones, with roughly 88% appearing a single time and around 6% taken by the ten largest. The specimen was blood. The source is a woman in her forties or fifties in good health. The chain combines TRBV5-4 with TRBJ2-7; D not certain. The CDR3 nucleotides are TGTGCCAGCAGCTTGGATGGCTACGAGCAGTACTTC. It codes for CASSLDGYEQYF.